Reported below is one T cell receptor beta chain. Its specificity is not known. Measured with immunoSEQ multiplex PCR; TCRdb has only the in-frame clones, and not every one. This sample has over 10,000 clones, with under 97% found just once. The data were taken from a study of neoadjuvant nivolumab and ipilimumab in lung cancer. General study results and limits: Only two of four nivolumab-treated tumors gained richness and clonality by surgery. Resected tumors had greater TCR richness and clonality than uninvolved lung.

Germline lookup yields CDR1 SGHAT and CDR2 FQNNGV. CDR3 size: 17 residues. V lost 4 bases to trimming and J lost 2 bases; unmatched junction nucleotides: 7. This specimen consisted of peripheral blood, obtained after neoadjuvant nivolumab, alone or with ipilimumab, at or shortly before surgery. The receptor comes from an adult with non-small cell lung cancer. This sequence joins TRBV11-2 and TRBJ2-6, with 8 bases that match TRBD1. CDR3 residues: CASSSQAGGAGANVLTF. CDR3 nucleotides: TGTGCCAGCAGCTCGCAGGCAGGGGGCGCTGGGGCCAACGTCCTGACTTTC.